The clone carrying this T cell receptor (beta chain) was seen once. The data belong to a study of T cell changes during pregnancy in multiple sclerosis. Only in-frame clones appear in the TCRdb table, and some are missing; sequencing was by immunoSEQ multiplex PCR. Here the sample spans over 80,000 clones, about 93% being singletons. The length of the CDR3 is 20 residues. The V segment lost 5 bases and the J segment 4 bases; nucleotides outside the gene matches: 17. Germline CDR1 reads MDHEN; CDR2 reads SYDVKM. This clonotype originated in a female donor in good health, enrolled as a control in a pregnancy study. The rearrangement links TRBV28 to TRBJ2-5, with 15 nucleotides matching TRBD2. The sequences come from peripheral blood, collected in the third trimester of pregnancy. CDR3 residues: CASSPPSRTSGRVPRETQYF. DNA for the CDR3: TGTGCCAGCAGTCCCCCAAGTCGGACTAGCGGGAGGGTACCGAGAGAGACCCAGTACTTC. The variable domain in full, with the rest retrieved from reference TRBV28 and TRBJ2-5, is DVKVTQSSRYLVKRTGEKVFLECVQDMDHENMFWYRQDPGLGLRLIYFSYDVKMKEKGDIPEGYSVSREKKERFSLILESASTNQTSMYLCASSPPSRTSGRVPRETQYFGPGTRLLVL.